This T cell receptor (beta chain) was captured in a study of blood T cell repertoires in COVID-19. Clones were sequenced by immunoSEQ multiplex PCR, and TCRdb holds only the in-frame ones, with some missing. The sample has about 140,000 clones, roughly 90% seen once; the top ten hold over 9.5%. Germline CDR1 LNHNV, CDR2 YYDKDF (reference sequence). The CDR3 spans 16 residues. Trimming removed 1 base at V and 5 bases at J, with 14 bases between. The sequenced sample consisted of peripheral blood. The clonotype comes from a man aged 45-65 years with active or convalescent COVID-19. The V and J genes are TRBV15 and TRBJ1-4; TRBD1 is a possible D gene (6 bases). CDR3: CATSRALAGENEKLFF. CDR3 DNA: TGTGCCACCAGCAGAGCTCTCGCAGGGGAAAATGAAAAACTGTTTTTT.